This TCR beta chain was found in a study of early T cells in non-severe SARS-CoV-2 infection. V dropped 0 bases and J dropped 8 bases, with 16 bases sitting between them. This CDR3 region has 16 residues. The V gene's germline CDR1 is LNHNV and CDR2 YYDKDF (reference sequence). Individual cDNA molecules carried attached unique molecular identifiers. Each CDR3 protein gets one entry after TCRdb re-called the 5' RACE reads with MiXCR. The top ten hold 7.6% of the sample, which has roughly 99,000 distinct CDR3 sequences, around 10% seen once. Input material: whole blood. The receptor's source is an adult who was a healthcare worker with PCR-confirmed SARS-CoV-2 infection or an uninfected control (not recorded which). This chain uses TRBV15 with TRBJ1-4; D possibly corresponds to TRBD1 (6 bases). The CDR3 DNA is TGTGCCACCAGCAGAGAAGAACAGGGAGTAGGGGAAAAACTGTTTTTT. Translating gives CATSREEQGVGEKLFF.